This paragraph reports one T cell receptor (beta chain). Relative to the germline gene, one junction end is altered; a read error may explain this. This sample is part of a study of blood T cell repertoires in COVID-19. Study-wide context: The cDNA or gDNA used as material had been derived from T cells, B-cell-depleted T cells, or PBMCs.

Produced via immunoSEQ multiplex PCR; TCRdb's table is partial and in-frame only. The sample yields 250,000 or so clones, 70% to 80% seen once. The CDR3 runs 12 residues. Sequenced material: peripheral blood. The chain uses TRBV12-3 or TRBV12-4 and TRBJ1-1, with D maybe TRBD1 (6 bases). This receptor was identified in a woman aged 80 or over with acute or convalescent COVID-19. The CDR3 region has the DNA TGTGCCAGCAGTTTATCTCGGACAGCCAAGGGGTTT. Its translation is CASSLSRTAKGF.